A single sample is the source of the 20 T cell receptor beta chains below, sequenced in a study of regulatory T cells in long-lasting Graves disease. Construction of the TCR beta libraries employed iRepertoire HTBI primers in conjunction with Arm-PCR of CDR3 regions. TCRdb re-derived calls from the multiplex PCR reads in MiXCR, one entry per CDR3 protein. The sample includes fewer than 450,000 distinct CDR3 sequences, less than 25% of them seen just once. Stated time point: persistent/refractory GD, antithyroid drugs over 5 years with positive TRAb. PBMCs were the source of the RNA used for TCR sequencing. The sample in question was peripheral blood mononuclear cells (PBMCs), obtained when the disease was refractory, from a patient treated with antithyroid drugs. The source of these receptors is a female donor with Graves disease.

This clonotype appeared a single time. The rearrangement links TRBV4-3 to TRBJ2-1; D is uncertain. Germline V CDR1 and CDR2: LGHNA, YSLEER. V lost 5 bases and J 3 bases, leaving 2 bases between the germline ends. The CDR3 is 11 residues long. CDR3 nucleotides: TGCGCCAGCAGCAACTACAATGAGCAGTTCTTC. It translates to CASSNYNEQFF.

This clonotype is a singleton in its sample. The chain carries TRBV15 and TRBJ2-4; 7 positions match TRBD2. The J call may not be correct, given that the DNA end is closer to TRBJ2-1. CDR1 and CDR2 (germline): LNHNV, YYDKDF (reference sequence). The CDR3 spans 17 residues. Here the CDR3 DNA reads TGTGCCACCAGCAGAGATCTTGCGGGAGTTAGTAGAGGTGAGCAGTTCTTC. Protein: CATSRDLAGVSRGEQFF.

The CDR3: CASRGTSVGEQYF. The CDR3 bases are TGTGCCAGCCGGGGGACTAGCGTCGGGGAGCAGTACTTC. This chain uses TRBV2 with TRBJ2-7, with 10 bases lining up with TRBD2. J lost 7 bases, V lost 8 bases, and 8 bases had no gene match. The germline CDR1 and CDR2 sequences are SNHLY and FYNNEI. This CDR3 has 13 amino acids.

This chain joins TRBV24-1 and TRBJ2-1; D is possibly TRBD2 (5 bases). The CDR3 extends over 14 amino acids. Germline CDR1 reads KGHDR; CDR2 reads SFDVKD. The germline V and J ends were trimmed by 7 bases and 4 bases, with 13 bases remaining between them. CDR3 region: CATSRGQGYNEQFF. As DNA, the CDR3 is TGTGCCACCAGCCGCGGGCAAGGGTACAATGAGCAGTTCTTC.

The genes are TRBV20-1 and TRBJ2-2; either TRBD1 or TRBD2 may fit D (6 bases each). Trimming left V 0 bases short and J 2 bases short, with 10 bases between. Germline V gives CDR1 DFQATT, CDR2 SNEGSKA (reference sequence). CDR3 length: 15 amino acids. The chain's CDR3 is CSARERGTNTGELFF. The DNA for the CDR3 is TGCAGTGCTAGAGAAAGGGGGACTAACACCGGGGAGCTGTTTTTT.

This chain connects TRBV6-2 or TRBV6-3 to TRBJ2-1, with 13 bases aligning to TRBD2. Germline trimming cut 0 bases from V and 9 bases from J; bases unmatched to any gene: 8. CDR1 is MNHEY and CDR2 is SVGEGT in the germline V gene. The CDR3 covers 17 residues. The CDR3 loop reads CASSYSLLAGGPGEQFF. The CDR3 coding sequence is TGTGCCAGCAGTTACTCCTTACTAGCGGGAGGGCCGGGTGAGCAGTTCTTC.

This clonotype came up a few times. The chain recombines TRBV7-2 with TRBJ2-7; tentative D call: TRBD1 (6 bases). Trimming removed 5 bases at V and 7 bases at J, with 12 bases between. In germline, CDR1 is SGHTA, CDR2 FQGNSA. The CDR3 contains 12 residues. The CDR3 DNA reads TGTGCCAGCAGCCAACAGGGATGGGAGCAGTACTTC. It is translated as CASSQQGWEQYF. The full variable domain, completed using reference TRBV7-2 and TRBJ2-7, is GAGVSQSPSNKVTEKGKDVELRCDPISGHTALYWYRQSLGQGLEFLIYFQGNSAPDKSGLPSDRFSAERTGGSVSTLTIQRTQQEDSAVYLCASSQQGWEQYFGPGTRLTVT.

This clonotype appeared a few times. This rearrangement joins TRBV30 to TRBJ2-5; TRBD2 agrees at 10 bases. Trimming cost V 3 bases and J 1 base; bases outside gene matches: 5. Germline V CDR1 and CDR2: GTSNPN, SVGIG (reference sequence). This CDR3 region has 15 residues. The CDR3: CAWSWTSGFQETQYF. Written as DNA, the CDR3 is TGTGCCTGGAGCTGGACTAGCGGATTCCAAGAGACCCAGTACTTC.

This clonotype was seen ten or more times. This chain's CDR3 is CASSAGGTLSNQPQHF. CDR3 nucleotide sequence: TGTGCCAGCAGTGCGGGCGGGACGTTGAGCAATCAGCCCCAGCATTTT. The chain has TRBV6-1 and TRBJ1-5; possible D gene TRBD1, 5 bases. The germline V gene has CDR1 MNHNS and CDR2 SASEGT. The length of the CDR3 is 16 residues. Trimming pared 4 bases from V and 1 base from J, leaving 14 bases between.

The chain couples TRBV7-2 to TRBJ2-7, with D possibly TRBD1 on 6 matching bases. The germline gives CDR1 SGHTA, CDR2 FQGNSA. Trimming removed 1 base from V and 11 bases from J, with 9 bases in between. CDR3 length equals 11 residues. DNA for the CDR3: TGTGCCAGCAGCTTAGGGGGGCTAAAGTACTTC. It specifies CASSLGGLKYF.

In its sample, this clonotype was seen many times. The rearrangement links TRBV5-1 to TRBJ1-1, with 7 bases that match TRBD1. The CDR3 runs to 15 residues. The germline gives CDR1 SGHRS, CDR2 YFSETQ. J was trimmed by 1 base and V by 5 bases; bases with no gene match: 8. The chain's CDR3 is CASRPTGTANTEAFF. In DNA, the CDR3 is TGCGCCAGCAGGCCAACCGGGACAGCGAACACTGAAGCTTTCTTT.

The sample holds many counts of this clonotype. The rearrangement uses TRBV12-3 or TRBV12-4 and TRBJ1-2, with 7 bases lining up with TRBD1. With 6 bases clipped from V and 13 bases from J, the junction kept 20 bases outside the gene matches. This CDR3 is 15 amino acids long. CDR3 sequence: CASSSFGRGQISGTF. The CDR3 DNA reads TGTGCCAGCAGCTCCTTTGGGAGGGGACAGATCTCTGGCACCTTC.

The chain has TRBV7-8 and TRBJ1-4; D perhaps matches TRBD1 (5 bases). This CDR3 has 18 residues. The V gene lost 2 bases and the J gene lost 3 bases, with 19 bases spanning the gap. CDR1 is SGHVS and CDR2 is FQNEAQ in the germline V gene. The CDR3: CASSLSLVLGGPNEKLFF. The CDR3, as DNA: TGTGCCAGCAGCTTAAGTTTGGTACTGGGGGGACCTAATGAAAAACTGTTTTTT. The entire variable domain, with the rest obtained from reference TRBV7-8 and TRBJ1-4, is as follows: GAGVSQSPRYKVAKRGQDVALRCDPISGHVSLFWYQQALGQGPEFLTYFQNEAQLDKSGLPSDRFFAERPEGSVSTLKIQRTQQEDSAVYLCASSLSLVLGGPNEKLFFGSGTQLSVL.

The chain combines TRBV6-1 with TRBJ1-2; D ambiguous. Per the germline V gene, CDR1 is MNHNS and CDR2 is SASEGT. The CDR3 is 15 residues long. Trimming stripped 7 bases from V and 0 bases from J, with 15 bases between. DNA for the CDR3: TGTGCCAGCAACGCCCAGGAATTAGCTAACTATGGCTACACCTTC. Amino acid sequence: CASNAQELANYGYTF.

V usage is TRBV4-1 and J usage is TRBJ2-2; D is undetermined. CDR3 size: 16 residues. From germline, CDR1 is MGHRA and CDR2 YSYEKL. V lost 0 bases and J lost 0, with 8 bases in between. CDR3 region: CASSQEGFPNTGELFF. The CDR3 bases are TGCGCCAGCAGCCAAGAAGGATTCCCGAACACCGGGGAGCTGTTTTTT.

The chain uses TRBV24-1 and TRBJ2-5; possibly TRBD2 for D (6 bases). Deletions cut 5 bases from V and 5 bases from J, with 11 bases between. This CDR3 is built from 13 residues. Germline CDR1 KGHDR, CDR2 SFDVKD. CDR3 sequence (DNA): TGTGCCACCAGTGGCGGGAAACGGGAGACCCAGTACTTC. As protein: CATSGGKRETQYF.

The chain is built from TRBV20-1 and TRBJ2-5; possibly TRBD2 for D (6 bases). In germline, CDR1 is DFQATT, CDR2 SNEGSKA (reference sequence). V shed 6 bases and J shed 5 bases, with 19 bases lying between them. This CDR3 spans 14 amino acids. This CDR3 is CSAKKAGLGETQYF. CDR3 in DNA: TGCAGTGCCAAAAAGGCGGGACTGGGTGAGACCCAGTACTTC.

The chain carries TRBV7-9 and TRBJ2-3; TRBD2 agrees at 7 bases. Germline V gene lookup returns CDR1 SEHNR and CDR2 FQNEAQ (reference sequence). With 3 bases clipped from V and 0 bases from J, the junction kept 6 bases outside the gene matches. This CDR3 contains 16 residues. CDR3 in amino acids: CASSLGPSGSTDTQYF. CDR3 DNA sequence: TGTGCCAGCAGCTTGGGGCCTAGCGGAAGCACAGATACGCAGTATTTT.

This clonotype was recorded a few times. This rearrangement joins TRBV11-2 to TRBJ2-7, with 9 bases fitting TRBD1. J gave up 4 bases and V 2 bases, and 6 bases lay outside the gene matches. The germline CDR1 and CDR2 sequences are SGHAT and FQNNGV. The CDR3 is 15 amino acids. CDR3 coding DNA: TGTGCCAGCAGCTTAAGCCCGGGACAGGGTTACGAGCAGTACTTC. Protein product: CASSLSPGQGYEQYF. Based on the CDR3 plus reference TRBV11-2 and TRBJ2-7, the full variable domain is EAGVAQSPRYKIIEKRQSVAFWCNPISGHATLYWYQQILGQGPKLLIQFQNNGVVDDSQLPKDRFSAERLKGVDSTLKIQPAKLEDSAVYLCASSLSPGQGYEQYFGPGTRLTVT.

For this clonotype: A much larger clone is a single base away; this may be a read error. V and J are TRBV12-3 or TRBV12-4 and TRBJ2-5, with D possibly matching TRBD1 (6 bases). The CDR3 runs 14 residues. The germline V and J ends were trimmed by 6 bases and 4 bases, with 15 bases remaining between them. CDR3 sequence: CASSPNRAGETQYF. CDR3 DNA sequence: TGTGCCAGCAGCCCCAACAGGGCAGGAGAGACCCAGTACTTC.